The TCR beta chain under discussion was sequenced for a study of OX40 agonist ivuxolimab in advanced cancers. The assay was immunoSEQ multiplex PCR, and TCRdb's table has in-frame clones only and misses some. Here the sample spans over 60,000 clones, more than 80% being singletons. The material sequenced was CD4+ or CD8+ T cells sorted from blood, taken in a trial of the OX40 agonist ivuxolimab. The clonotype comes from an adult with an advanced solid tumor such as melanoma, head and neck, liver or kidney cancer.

CDR3 bases: TGTGCCAGCAATGCGGGGGGCGGGCAGTTCTTC. It yields the protein CASNAGGGQFF. This rearrangement joins TRBV6-5 to TRBJ2-1, with TRBD2 matching 8 bases. The V segment lost 7 bases and the J segment 12 bases; nucleotides outside the gene matches: 5. CDR1 and CDR2 from the germline V gene are MNHEY and SVGAGI. CDR3 length: 11 amino acids.